This TCR beta chain was sequenced for a study of T-cell reconstitution after alpha-beta-depleted transplantation in children. This clonotype was found a few times. Library preparation (for TCRbeta) was performed with unique molecular identifiers. TCRdb re-analysed the PCR reads in MiXCR, keeping a single row per CDR3 protein. The repertoire holds 500,000 to 650,000 distinct CDR3 sequences, 13% seen once, with 2% to 2.5% in the top ten. Germline V lookup: CDR1 LGHNA, CDR2 YSLEER. Trimming stripped 4 bases from V and 15 bases from J, with 16 bases between. This CDR3 has 12 residues. Sequences were derived from PBMCs, mostly from graft donor cells, sampled 360 days after TCRalphabeta/CD19-depleted stem cell transplant. V is TRBV4-3 and J is TRBJ2-1; a possible D gene is TRBD2 (6 bases). This receptor was taken from a male patient between 10 and 17 years old who had a stem cell transplant for acute myeloid leukemia, so the T cells may come from the graft donor. The CDR3 loop reads CASSRGAGLPFF. The CDR3 DNA reads as TGCGCCAGCAGCCGGGGAGCTGGACTACCGTTCTTC.